This T cell receptor beta chain was recovered during a study of monozygotic twins with inflammatory bowel disease. Study results and limitations: Compared with healthy co-twins, IBD patients showed reduced TCRbeta repertoire diversity by inverse Simpson. Twin pairs that were concordant did not differ from discordant pairs in repertoire similarity, possibly from limited power.

Each donor gave roughly 2.5 ml of peripheral blood. The CDR3 runs to 15 residues. Germline CDR1 is SGHRS and CDR2 is YFSETQ. Points on this clonotype: Its cognate antigen is unknown.

After re-calling the 5' RACE reads, TCRdb lists one entry per CDR3 protein, DNA absent. This sample contains 310,000 or so distinct CDR3 sequences. The sequencing input was blood. The rearrangement uses TRBV5-1 and TRBJ2-1. The receptor's source is a human donor with ulcerative colitis or Crohn's disease, or a healthy co-twin of an affected twin (not recorded which). CDR3 residues: CASSWDLSSYNEQFF.